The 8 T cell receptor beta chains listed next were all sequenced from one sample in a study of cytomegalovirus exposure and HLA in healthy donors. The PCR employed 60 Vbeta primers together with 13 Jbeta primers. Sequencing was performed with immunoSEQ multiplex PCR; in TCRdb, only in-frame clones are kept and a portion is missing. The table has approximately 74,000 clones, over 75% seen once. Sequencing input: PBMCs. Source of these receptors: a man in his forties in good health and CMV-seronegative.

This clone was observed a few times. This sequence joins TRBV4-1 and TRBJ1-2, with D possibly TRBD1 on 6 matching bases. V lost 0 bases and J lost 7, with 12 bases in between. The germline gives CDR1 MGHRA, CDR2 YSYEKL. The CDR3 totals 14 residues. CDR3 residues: CASSQDSGVVGYTF. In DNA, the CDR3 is TGCGCCAGCAGCCAAGACTCAGGGGTGGTTGGCTACACCTTC.

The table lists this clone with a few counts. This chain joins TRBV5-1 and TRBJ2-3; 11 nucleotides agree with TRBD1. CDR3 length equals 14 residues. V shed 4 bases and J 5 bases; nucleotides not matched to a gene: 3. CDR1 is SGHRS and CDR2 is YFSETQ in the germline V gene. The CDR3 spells CASSPGTGGDTQYF. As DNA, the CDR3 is TGCGCCAGCAGCCCAGGGACAGGGGGAGATACGCAGTATTTT.

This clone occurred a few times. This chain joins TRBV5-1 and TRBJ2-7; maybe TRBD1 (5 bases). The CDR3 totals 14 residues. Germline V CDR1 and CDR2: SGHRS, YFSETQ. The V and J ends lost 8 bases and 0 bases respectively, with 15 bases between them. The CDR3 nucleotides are TGCGCCAGTAAACAGGATTTAAGCTCCTACGAGCAGTACTTC. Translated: CASKQDLSSYEQYF.

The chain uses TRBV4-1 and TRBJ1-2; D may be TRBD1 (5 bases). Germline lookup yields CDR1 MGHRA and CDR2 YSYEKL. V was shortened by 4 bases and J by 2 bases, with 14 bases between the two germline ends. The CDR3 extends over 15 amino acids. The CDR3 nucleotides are TGCGCCAGCAGCCGAGGTTTACAGGAGAACTATGGCTACACCTTC. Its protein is CASSRGLQENYGYTF.

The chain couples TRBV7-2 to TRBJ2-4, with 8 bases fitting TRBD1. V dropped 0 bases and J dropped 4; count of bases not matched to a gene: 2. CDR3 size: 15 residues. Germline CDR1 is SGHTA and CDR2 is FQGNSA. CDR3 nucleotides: TGTGCCAGCAGCTTAGCGGGACAGGATAAAAACATTCAGTACTTC. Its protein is CASSLAGQDKNIQYF.

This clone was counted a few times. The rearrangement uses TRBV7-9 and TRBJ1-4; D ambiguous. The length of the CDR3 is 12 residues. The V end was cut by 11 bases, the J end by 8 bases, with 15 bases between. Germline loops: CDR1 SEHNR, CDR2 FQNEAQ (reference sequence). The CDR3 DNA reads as TGTGCCGCTGCAGGCCCCCAGGAAAAACTGTTTTTT. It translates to CAAAGPQEKLFF.

CDR3 in DNA: TGTGCCAGCAGTTTCTTGGGGGGTCCCACCGGGGAGCTGTTTTTT. Protein sequence: CASSFLGGPTGELFF. The V and J genes are TRBV13 and TRBJ2-2, with D possibly being TRBD2 (6 bases). This CDR3 comprises 15 residues. V lost 6 bases to trimming and J lost 4 bases, with 15 bases between them. The germline CDR1 and CDR2 sequences are PRHDT and FYEKMQ (reference sequence).

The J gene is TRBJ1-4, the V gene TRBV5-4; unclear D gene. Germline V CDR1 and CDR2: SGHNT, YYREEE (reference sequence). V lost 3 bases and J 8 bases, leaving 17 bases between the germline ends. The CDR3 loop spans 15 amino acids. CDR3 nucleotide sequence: TGTGCCAGCAGCTCCGATGGAACCTCCGGGGAAAAACTGTTTTTT. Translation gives CASSSDGTSGEKLFF.